The rows below give T cell receptor beta chains drawn from one sample of a study of cytomegalovirus exposure and HLA in healthy donors. TCRdb keeps only in-frame clones here, not all; method: immunoSEQ multiplex PCR. In the table there are approximately 200,000 clones, roughly four fifths of which are singletons. The sequenced material came from PBMCs. The receptors here all came from a woman in her 30s in good health and CMV-seropositive. Each CDR3 is given with its conserved first and last residue. A D gene is named only where the DNA matches it firmly. Size tells how often a clone was seen (once, few, many) or the class of an expanded clone, and some rows leave it out.

CDR3 DNA: TGTGCCAGTAGTGAGACAGGGGTTAGAAATGAGCAGTTCTTC
CDR3 protein: CASSETGVRNEQFF
clone size: .
D gene: TRBD1
CDR3 length: 14
V gene: TRBV19
J gene: TRBJ2-1

CDR3 DNA: TGTGCCAGCAGCTTTAAGGACAGGGGCAATCAGCCCCAGCATTTT
CDR3 protein: CASSFKDRGNQPQHF
clone size: .
D gene: TRBD1
CDR3 length: 15
V gene: TRBV6-1
J gene: TRBJ1-5

CDR3 DNA: TGCGCCAGCAGCTGGAGGGACAGCAATCAGCCCCAGCATTTT
CDR3 protein: CASSWRDSNQPQHF
clone size: .
D gene: .
CDR3 length: 14
V gene: TRBV5-1
J gene: TRBJ1-5

CDR3 DNA: TGTGCCAGCAGCCTGGACACCCTCTACGAGCAGTACTTC
CDR3 protein: CASSLDTLYEQYF
clone size: .
D gene: .
CDR3 length: 13
V gene: TRBV6-5
J gene: TRBJ2-7

CDR3 DNA: TGTGCCAGCAGCTTACGGAGCAGTGGAGCTTTCTTT
CDR3 protein: CASSLRSSGAFF
clone size: .
D gene: .
CDR3 length: 12
V gene: TRBV13
J gene: TRBJ1-1

CDR3 DNA: TGCGCCAGCAGCCAGGGGACTAGCGGAAGATACAATGAGCAGTTCTTC
CDR3 protein: CASSQGTSGRYNEQFF
clone size: .
D gene: TRBD2
CDR3 length: 16
V gene: TRBV4-1
J gene: TRBJ2-1

CDR3 DNA: TGTGCCAGCAGCCGGGGACAGCTTGAAGCTTTCTTT
CDR3 protein: CASSRGQLEAFF
clone size: few
D gene: TRBD1
CDR3 length: 12
V gene: TRBV5-6
J gene: TRBJ1-1

CDR3 DNA: TGTGCCAGCAGCTCCTTAGCGGGGGTGGGCTACAATGAGCAGTTCTTC
CDR3 protein: CASSSLAGVGYNEQFF
clone size: once
D gene: TRBD2
CDR3 length: 16
V gene: TRBV7-2
J gene: TRBJ2-1

CDR3 DNA: TGTGCCAGCACCCTCGACGGGAGATCCACAGATACGCAGTATTTT
CDR3 protein: CASTLDGRSTDTQYF
clone size: .
D gene: .
CDR3 length: 15
V gene: TRBV6-4
J gene: TRBJ2-3

CDR3 DNA: TGTGCCAGCCGACTAGCGGGTAGCACAGATACGCAGTATTTT
CDR3 protein: CASRLAGSTDTQYF
clone size: .
D gene: TRBD2
CDR3 length: 14
V gene: TRBV6-5
J gene: TRBJ2-3

CDR3 DNA: TGTGCCAGCAGCCATCCTAGCGGAGGTCAAGAGACCCAGTACTTC
CDR3 protein: CASSHPSGGQETQYF
clone size: .
D gene: TRBD2
CDR3 length: 15
V gene: TRBV7-9
J gene: TRBJ2-5

CDR3 DNA: TGTGCCAGCAGCTTAGCGTTTGACAGTTATCAGCCCCAGCATTTT
CDR3 protein: CASSLAFDSYQPQHF
clone size: few
D gene: .
CDR3 length: 15
V gene: TRBV7-9
J gene: TRBJ1-5

CDR3 DNA: TGCGCCAGCAGCCAAGATGATAGCGCGGGAAACATTCAGTACTTC
CDR3 protein: CASSQDDSAGNIQYF
clone size: .
D gene: .
CDR3 length: 15
V gene: TRBV4-1
J gene: TRBJ2-4

CDR3 DNA: TGTGCCAGCAGTGAAGGTCAGGGCACTGAAGCTTTCTTT
CDR3 protein: CASSEGQGTEAFF
clone size: once
D gene: .
CDR3 length: 13
V gene: TRBV6-1
J gene: TRBJ1-1

CDR3 DNA: TGTGCCAGCAGCTATTCCGGACAGCTCAATCAGCCCCAGCATTTT
CDR3 protein: CASSYSGQLNQPQHF
clone size: few
D gene: .
CDR3 length: 15
V gene: TRBV28
J gene: TRBJ1-5

CDR3 DNA: TGTGCCACCGGGGAGCTAGCGGGAGCCTACGAGCAGTACTTC
CDR3 protein: CATGELAGAYEQYF
clone size: .
D gene: TRBD2
CDR3 length: 14
V gene: TRBV6-1
J gene: TRBJ2-7

CDR3 DNA: TGTGCCAGCACGACGGGGGGGACTGGCTACACCTTC
CDR3 protein: CASTTGGTGYTF
clone size: .
D gene: .
CDR3 length: 12
V gene: TRBV6-1
J gene: TRBJ1-2

CDR3 DNA: TGTGCCAGCAGTGAACGCCGACGGGACAGGGGGTACAATGAGCAGTTCTTC
CDR3 protein: CASSERRRDRGYNEQFF
clone size: .
D gene: TRBD1
CDR3 length: 17
V gene: TRBV6-1
J gene: TRBJ2-1

CDR3 DNA: TGTGCCGGTGGACAGGGCCTGAATCAGCCCCAGCACTTT
CDR3 protein: CAGGQGLNQPQHF
clone size: .
D gene: TRBD1
CDR3 length: 13
V gene: TRBV19
J gene: TRBJ1-5

CDR3 DNA: TGTGCCAGCTCACCAGTGAAGCTAGCCCGAGATACGCAGTATTTT
CDR3 protein: CASSPVKLARDTQYF
clone size: few
D gene: .
CDR3 length: 15
V gene: TRBV18
J gene: TRBJ2-3

CDR3 DNA: TGTGCCAGCAGACCCGGGACAGTTGAAGATACGCAGTATTTT
CDR3 protein: CASRPGTVEDTQYF
clone size: .
D gene: TRBD1
CDR3 length: 14
V gene: TRBV14
J gene: TRBJ2-3

CDR3 DNA: TGTGCCAGCAGCCCGGAGCTGAACACTGAAGCTTTCTTT
CDR3 protein: CASSPELNTEAFF
clone size: .
D gene: .
CDR3 length: 13
V gene: TRBV5-4
J gene: TRBJ1-1

CDR3 DNA: TGTGCCAGTAGTAAAGGACAAGCCTACGAGCAGTACTTC
CDR3 protein: CASSKGQAYEQYF
clone size: .
D gene: .
CDR3 length: 13
V gene: TRBV19
J gene: TRBJ2-7

CDR3 DNA: TGTGCCAGCAGCCAAGTAGGGGGCAGTATCAATGAGCAGTTCTTC
CDR3 protein: CASSQVGGSINEQFF
clone size: .
D gene: TRBD1
CDR3 length: 15
V gene: TRBV14
J gene: TRBJ2-1

CDR3 DNA: TGTGCCAGCAGCGTAGGAGGGACAGGTCAAGAGACCCAGTACTTC
CDR3 protein: CASSVGGTGQETQYF
clone size: .
D gene: TRBD1
CDR3 length: 15
V gene: TRBV9
J gene: TRBJ2-5

CDR3 DNA: TGCGCCAGCAGCTCGACAGGGGGCTCGAGCTGTGGCTACACCTTC
CDR3 protein: CASSSTGGSSCGYTF
clone size: .
D gene: TRBD1
CDR3 length: 15
V gene: TRBV5-1
J gene: TRBJ1-2

CDR3 DNA: TGTGCCAGTAGTATGGAAGCGGCCCGCCGCAATGAGCAGTTCTTC
CDR3 protein: CASSMEAARRNEQFF
clone size: .
D gene: .
CDR3 length: 15
V gene: TRBV19
J gene: TRBJ2-1

CDR3 DNA: TGTGCCACCAGAGGGGGAGGGGGACGGCGTTACAATGAGCAGTTCTTC
CDR3 protein: CATRGGGGRRYNEQFF
clone size: .
D gene: .
CDR3 length: 16
V gene: TRBV28
J gene: TRBJ2-1

CDR3 DNA: TGCAGCGTTGAAGGGGCCTGGCCTTCCTACAATGAGCAGTTCTTC
CDR3 protein: CSVEGAWPSYNEQFF
clone size: .
D gene: .
CDR3 length: 15
V gene: TRBV29-1
J gene: TRBJ2-1

CDR3 DNA: TGTGCCAGAAGCTTGAGCGGGCGGCCATTTGCCCTTAATGAAAAACTGTTTTTT
CDR3 protein: CARSLSGRPFALNEKLFF
clone size: .
D gene: .
CDR3 length: 18
V gene: TRBV5-3
J gene: TRBJ1-4

CDR3 DNA: TGTGCCAGCAGTTACTCATCAACAGGGTCGACCGGGGAGCTGTTTTTT
CDR3 protein: CASSYSSTGSTGELFF
clone size: few
D gene: .
CDR3 length: 16
V gene: TRBV6-6
J gene: TRBJ2-2

CDR3 DNA: TGTGCCAGTAACTCCTTCGGGGCCAACGTCCTGACTTTC
CDR3 protein: CASNSFGANVLTF
clone size: .
D gene: .
CDR3 length: 13
V gene: TRBV19
J gene: TRBJ2-6

CDR3 DNA: TGTGCCAGCAGCTTGTTTGGGGCCCAGGGTCAGGGTACCTATGGCTACACCTTC
CDR3 protein: CASSLFGAQGQGTYGYTF
clone size: few
D gene: .
CDR3 length: 18
V gene: TRBV5-6
J gene: TRBJ1-2

CDR3 DNA: TGTGCCAGCGGGGGGTACAACCAAGAGACCCAGTACTTC
CDR3 protein: CASGGYNQETQYF
clone size: few
D gene: .
CDR3 length: 13
V gene: TRBV28
J gene: TRBJ2-5

CDR3 DNA: TGTGCCAGTAGTATCGGGGACAGGGGGGTTCAGCCCCAGCATTTT
CDR3 protein: CASSIGDRGVQPQHF
clone size: .
D gene: TRBD1
CDR3 length: 15
V gene: TRBV19
J gene: TRBJ1-5

CDR3 DNA: TGTGCCAGTAGCGACGGAGGTTCCTACGAGCAGTACTTC
CDR3 protein: CASSDGGSYEQYF
clone size: .
D gene: .
CDR3 length: 13
V gene: TRBV19
J gene: TRBJ2-7

CDR3 DNA: TGTGCCAGCAGCCAATATCGACTAGCGGGAGGGCGGAGGATAGATACGCAGTATTTT
CDR3 protein: CASSQYRLAGGRRIDTQYF
clone size: once
D gene: TRBD2
CDR3 length: 19
V gene: TRBV14
J gene: TRBJ2-3

CDR3 DNA: TGCAGCGTTGAATTCGGGGATGGCACTGAAGCTTTCTTT
CDR3 protein: CSVEFGDGTEAFF
clone size: .
D gene: .
CDR3 length: 13
V gene: TRBV29-1
J gene: TRBJ1-1

CDR3 DNA: TGTGCCACCAGCAGGGGACAAAATCAGCCCCAGCATTTT
CDR3 protein: CATSRGQNQPQHF
clone size: .
D gene: .
CDR3 length: 13
V gene: TRBV15
J gene: TRBJ1-5

CDR3 DNA: TGTGCCAGCAGCTTACTCGGGGTGGGGGAGACCCAGTACTTC
CDR3 protein: CASSLLGVGETQYF
clone size: .
D gene: .
CDR3 length: 14
V gene: TRBV7-7
J gene: TRBJ2-5

CDR3 DNA: TGTGCCAGTAGTCCCCTCTTGACAGGGGGGGGCAATGAGCAGTTCTTC
CDR3 protein: CASSPLLTGGGNEQFF
clone size: .
D gene: TRBD1
CDR3 length: 16
V gene: TRBV19
J gene: TRBJ2-1

CDR3 DNA: TGTGCCAGCAGTTTCTGGAACACTGAAGCTTTCTTT
CDR3 protein: CASSFWNTEAFF
clone size: .
D gene: .
CDR3 length: 12
V gene: TRBV28
J gene: TRBJ1-1

CDR3 DNA: TGTGCCAGCAGCTTCAATCCTAACGGACAGGGGAGGGACTATGGCTACACCTTC
CDR3 protein: CASSFNPNGQGRDYGYTF
clone size: few
D gene: TRBD1
CDR3 length: 18
V gene: TRBV5-6
J gene: TRBJ1-2

CDR3 DNA: TGTGCCAGCAGCTTTACTCCCCCTGATGGCTACACCTTC
CDR3 protein: CASSFTPPDGYTF
clone size: .
D gene: .
CDR3 length: 13
V gene: TRBV5-4
J gene: TRBJ1-2